A selection of T cell receptor beta chains follows, all from one sample in a study of blood T cell repertoires in COVID-19. Measured with immunoSEQ multiplex PCR; TCRdb has only the in-frame clones, and not every one. The data show 95,000 to 110,000 clones, more than 75% seen once. Sequences were obtained from peripheral blood. Receptors were obtained from a human donor in a cohort sampled during active COVID-19. CDR3s include the opening cysteine and the closing phenylalanine or tryptophan. The D gene is left open where the match is weak. Clone sizes are given selectively: once, few, many, or a class where the clone is expanded.

clone size: .; J gene: TRBJ1-1; V gene: TRBV20-1; D gene: .; CDR3 protein: CSASVGASTEAFF; CDR3 DNA: TGCAGTGCTAGTGTGGGGGCAAGCACTGAAGCTTTCTTT
clone size: .; J gene: TRBJ2-5; V gene: TRBV4-2; D gene: TRBD1; CDR3 protein: CASSQRDRGSQETQYF; CDR3 DNA: TGTGCCAGCAGCCAGAGGGACAGGGGGAGCCAAGAGACCCAGTACTTC
clone size: .; J gene: TRBJ1-2; V gene: TRBV6-5; D gene: TRBD1; CDR3 protein: CASVQTGLNYGYTF; CDR3 DNA: TGTGCCAGCGTACAGACAGGGCTTAACTATGGCTACACCTTC
clone size: few; J gene: TRBJ2-3; V gene: TRBV7-3; D gene: TRBD2; CDR3 protein: CASSRAGGSTDTQYF; CDR3 DNA: TGTGCCAGCTCCCGGGCGGGGGGGAGCACAGATACGCAGTATTTT
clone size: .; J gene: TRBJ1-3; V gene: TRBV27; D gene: TRBD1; CDR3 protein: CASSLNRGQGNTIYF; CDR3 DNA: TGTGCCAGCAGTTTAAACAGGGGTCAAGGAAACACCATATATTTT
clone size: .; J gene: TRBJ2-2; V gene: TRBV5-1; D gene: .; CDR3 protein: CASSLGGGRVSTGELFF; CDR3 DNA: TGCGCCAGCAGTCTGGGGGGGGGCCGAGTGAGCACCGGGGAGCTGTTTTTT
clone size: .; J gene: TRBJ2-7; V gene: TRBV5-8; D gene: .; CDR3 protein: CASSAVTTSYEQYF; CDR3 DNA: TGTGCCAGCAGCGCCGTGACAACCTCCTACGAGCAGTACTTC
clone size: .; J gene: TRBJ2-2; V gene: TRBV19; D gene: .; CDR3 protein: CASSKPGIGTGELFF; CDR3 DNA: TGTGCCAGTAGTAAACCCGGGATTGGGACCGGGGAGCTGTTTTTT
clone size: .; J gene: TRBJ2-7; V gene: TRBV5-1; D gene: TRBD1; CDR3 protein: CASSPPGQGPHEQYF; CDR3 DNA: TGCGCCAGCAGCCCACCGGGACAGGGCCCCCACGAGCAGTACTTC
clone size: .; J gene: TRBJ2-3; V gene: TRBV2; D gene: .; CDR3 protein: CASSVRDTDTQYF; CDR3 DNA: TGTGCCAGCAGTGTTAGAGACACAGATACGCAGTATTTT
clone size: .; J gene: TRBJ1-2; V gene: TRBV7-9; D gene: TRBD1; CDR3 protein: CASSTTGGGMGDYGYTF; CDR3 DNA: TGTGCCAGCAGCACTACAGGGGGCGGGATGGGTGACTATGGCTACACCTTC
clone size: once; J gene: TRBJ2-7; V gene: TRBV2; D gene: TRBD2; CDR3 protein: CASSNRLAGSYEQYF; CDR3 DNA: TGTGCCAGCAGTAATAGACTAGCGGGATCCTACGAGCAGTACTTC
clone size: .; J gene: TRBJ1-1; V gene: TRBV12-3/TRBV12-4; D gene: .; CDR3 protein: CASSPGGAAFF; CDR3 DNA: TGTGCCAGCAGTCCTGGGGGGGCAGCTTTCTTT
clone size: .; J gene: TRBJ2-2; V gene: TRBV25-1; D gene: .; CDR3 protein: CASSALLTAPGELFF; CDR3 DNA: TGTGCCAGCAGTGCGCTCCTCACAGCCCCGGGGGAGCTGTTTTTT
clone size: few; J gene: TRBJ1-6; V gene: TRBV10-1; D gene: .; CDR3 protein: CASSPGGPNSPLHF; CDR3 DNA: TGCGCCAGCAGCCCCGGGGGGCCGAATTCACCCCTCCACTTT
clone size: .; J gene: TRBJ2-5; V gene: TRBV11-2; D gene: TRBD1; CDR3 protein: CASSLEGSGGRGTQYF; CDR3 DNA: TGTGCCAGCAGCTTAGAAGGGTCAGGGGGAAGGGGGACCCAGTACTTC